This passage covers 14 T cell receptor beta chains from one sample sequenced in a study of T cells in Graves' hyperthyroidism and ophthalmopathy. The CDR3 regions of TCR beta were amplified from RNA transcripts. The HTBI primer set drove a first-round RT-PCR of the TCR CDR3. TCRdb re-called the multiplex PCR reads through MiXCR, storing one row per CDR3 protein. Of about 700,000 distinct CDR3 sequences detected, about 15% appear once; the ten largest clones hold 10% to 13%. The specimen was blood. These receptors were obtained from a woman younger than 30 with Graves' hyperthyroidism.

Ten or more counts support this clonotype. This chain connects TRBV7-9 to TRBJ1-1, with 10 bases that match TRBD1. Trimming at V came to 5 bases and at J to 5 bases, leaving 8 bases not matched to a gene. This CDR3 comprises 15 residues. Germline V gene data show CDR1 as SEHNR and CDR2 as FQNEAQ (reference sequence). The CDR3 sequence: CASSRAGTGETEAFF. In nucleotides, the CDR3 is TGTGCCAGCAGCCGCGCCGGGACAGGGGAAACTGAAGCTTTCTTT.

With regard to this clonotype: This may be a read error, as it is one base from a much larger clone. The missing conserved phenylalanine or tryptophan at the end of this CDR3 makes a read error likely. The chain employs TRBV7-9 and TRBJ2-5; tentative D call: TRBD1 (6 bases). Trimming took off 7 bases at V and 1 base at J, with 10 bases between the two ends. The germline CDR1 and CDR2 sequences are SEHNR and FQNEAQ (reference sequence). The CDR3 is 13 residues long. The CDR3 is CASTTGTQETQYY. For the CDR3, the DNA is TGTGCCAGCACTACAGGGACCCAAGAGACCCAGTACTAC.

The sample holds many counts of this clonotype. V gene TRBV30 combines with J gene TRBJ2-3; D is ambiguous. CDR3 length: 13 amino acids. Trimming took 0 bases from V and 7 from J, leaving 11 bases between them. Per germline, CDR1 GTSNPN and CDR2 SVGIG (reference sequence). CDR3 amino acids: CAWSVGSDYTQYF. The CDR3 nucleotides are TGTGCCTGGAGTGTTGGTTCTGACTATACGCAGTATTTT. Drawing the rest from reference TRBV30 and TRBJ2-3, the complete variable domain is SQTIHQWPATLVQPVGSPLSLECTVEGTSNPNLYWYRQAAGRGLQLLFYSVGIGQISSEVPQNLSASRPQDRQFILSSKKLLLSDSGFYLCAWSVGSDYTQYFGPGTRLTVL.

The table lists this clonotype with many counts. The chain links TRBV12-3 or TRBV12-4 to TRBJ2-3, with TRBD2 as a possible D gene (5 bases). CDR3 length: 14 residues. Trimming removed 5 bases from V and 4 bases from J, with 13 bases in between. CDR3 sequence: CASSPAARADTQYF. In DNA form, the CDR3 reads TGTGCCAGCAGTCCGGCGGCGCGGGCAGATACGCAGTATTTT.

This clonotype was recorded at least ten times. The chain links TRBV6-2 or TRBV6-3 to TRBJ2-1; TRBD2 aligns across 8 bases. V lost 6 bases and J lost 9; bases outside the gene matches: 13. The germline CDR1 and CDR2 sequences are MNHEY and SVGEGT. The CDR3 loop spans 15 amino acids. The CDR3 bases are TGTGCCAGCAGACGCGGACTTGGCGGGAGGACTGAGCAGTTCTTC. It specifies CASRRGLGGRTEQFF.

A few counts support this clonotype. The rearrangement links TRBV18 to TRBJ2-5, with 13 bases identical to TRBD2. The germline V gene has CDR1 KGHSH and CDR2 LQKENI. The CDR3 has 15 amino acids. V was clipped by 5 bases and J by 4 bases; unmatched bases: 4. CDR3 region: CASSYRLAGGETQYF. Written as DNA, the CDR3 is TGTGCCAGCTCATATAGACTAGCGGGAGGAGAGACCCAGTACTTC.

This clonotype was counted at least ten times. The chain uses TRBV6-1 and TRBJ2-5; no definite D call. The CDR3 totals 12 residues. The V end lost 5 bases, the J end lost 0 bases, and 4 bases lay between the germline ends. Germline-derived CDR1 and CDR2 are MNHNS and SASEGT. The DNA for the CDR3 is TGTGCCAGCAGTTCGAACCAAGAGACCCAGTACTTC. Residues: CASSSNQETQYF.

Turning to this clonotype: Its ends do not fully match the called genes, so a read error is possible. The chain is built from TRBV7-7 and TRBJ2-5; D remains ambiguous. The length of the CDR3 is 14 residues. In germline, CDR1 is SSHAT, CDR2 FNYEAQ (reference sequence). The CDR3 spells CASSLVIEGETQYF. Here the CDR3 DNA reads TGTGCTAGCAGCTTAGTTATTGAAGGAGAGACCCAGTACTTC.

This clonotype was picked up a small number of times. V is TRBV10-3 and J is TRBJ2-5; D is unclear. V gave up 4 bases and J gave up 5 bases, with 14 bases separating them. Germline V gene sequence: CDR1 ENHRY, CDR2 SYGVKD. The CDR3 length is 14 residues. CDR3 sequence reads: CAISGGTSVETQYF. For the CDR3, the DNA is TGTGCCATCAGTGGTGGAACGTCGGTGGAGACCCAGTACTTC.

This clonotype was seen repeatedly, ten times or more. V is TRBV6-5 and J is TRBJ2-7; D is undetermined. Per germline, CDR1 MNHEY and CDR2 SVGAGI. Trimming left V 0 bases short and J 6 bases short, with 9 bases between. This CDR3 is built from 13 residues. The CDR3 bases are TGTGCCAGCAGTTACTCAGCCGCGTTCGAGCAGTACTTC. Its translation: CASSYSAAFEQYF.

This clonotype was counted ten times or more. V gene TRBV28 combines with J gene TRBJ2-3; 8 bases fit TRBD1. V lost 8 bases, J lost 4 bases, and 11 bases stayed unmatched. There are 15 residues in the CDR3. CDR1 and CDR2 (germline): MDHEN, SYDVKM. For the CDR3, the DNA is TGTGCCAGCTCGCCGTCGGACAGGGAAGCAGATACGCAGTATTTT. Translating it yields CASSPSDREADTQYF. The full variable domain, rest sourced from reference TRBV28 and TRBJ2-3, is DVKVTQSSRYLVKRTGEKVFLECVQDMDHENMFWYRQDPGLGLRLIYFSYDVKMKEKGDIPEGYSVSREKKERFSLILESASTNQTSMYLCASSPSDREADTQYFGPGTRLTVL.

At least ten counts were recorded for this clonotype. The V gene is TRBV6-1, the J gene TRBJ2-1; 13 bases map to TRBD2. The ends lost 4 bases at V and 9 bases at J; junction bases unmatched: 12. Germline V gives CDR1 MNHNS, CDR2 SASEGT. There are 17 residues in the CDR3. CDR3 residues: CASSAQPGLAGSGEQFF. In DNA, the CDR3 is TGTGCCAGCAGTGCGCAACCGGGACTAGCGGGGTCGGGTGAGCAGTTCTTC.

This clonotype was found many times. The chain combines TRBV7-2 with TRBJ2-7, with TRBD1 as a possible D gene (6 bases). The CDR3 extends over 13 amino acids. V dropped 2 bases and J dropped 4 bases, with 9 bases sitting between them. CDR1 and CDR2 (germline): SGHTA, FQGNSA. The CDR3 region is CASSLQQGYEQYF. Written as DNA, the CDR3 is TGTGCCAGCAGCTTACAACAGGGTTACGAGCAGTACTTC.

This clonotype has just a few counts. The chain carries TRBV19 and TRBJ2-1; the D is unclear. Trimming stripped 4 bases from V and 2 bases from J, with 12 bases between. This CDR3 contains 15 residues. Germline lookup yields CDR1 LNHDA and CDR2 SQIVND (reference sequence). This CDR3 is CASSKQILTYNEQFF. CDR3 DNA: TGTGCCAGTAGTAAACAGATTCTCACCTACAATGAGCAGTTCTTC.